The 2 T cell receptor beta chains below come from one sample, sequenced in a study of CD8 T cells in ankylosing spondylitis (dated by TCRdb to about 2017). Libraries were prepared through 5' RACE. Sequenced on an Illumina HiSeq 2500. Clones were called with MiXCR by TCRdb after fastp trimmed the public reads at Q25, and only in-frame beta chains were retained. Every CDR3 protein is listed once, alongside the most common genes and DNA of its rows. Counted in this sample were some 240,000 distinct CDR3 sequences; 15% to 20% of them appeared once. The top ten constitute about a third of the sample. The source material was blood, either unsorted or a sorted T cell fraction (not recorded which). The receptors derive from a male donor with ankylosing spondylitis or in good health (not recorded which).

This clonotype was found a few times. The rearrangement joins TRBV7-9 to TRBJ2-7, with D hard to call. The CDR3 contains 13 residues. Trimming stripped 5 bases from V and 4 bases from J, with 12 bases between. Germline CDR1 and CDR2: SEHNR and FQNEAQ (reference sequence). The CDR3 loop is CASSTQSEYEQYF. Written as DNA, the CDR3 is TGTGCCAGCAGCACGCAGTCAGAGTACGAGCAGTACTTC.

J is TRBJ2-7 and V is TRBV29-1; 7 bases align to TRBD1. V gave up 4 bases and J gave up 2 bases; unmatched junction bases: 2. The CDR3 length is 12 residues. Germline V lookup: CDR1 SQVTM, CDR2 ANQGSEA. CDR3 nucleotide sequence: TGCAGCGTTGTAAGGGGGCCCTACGAGCAGTACTTC. This translates into CSVVRGPYEQYF.